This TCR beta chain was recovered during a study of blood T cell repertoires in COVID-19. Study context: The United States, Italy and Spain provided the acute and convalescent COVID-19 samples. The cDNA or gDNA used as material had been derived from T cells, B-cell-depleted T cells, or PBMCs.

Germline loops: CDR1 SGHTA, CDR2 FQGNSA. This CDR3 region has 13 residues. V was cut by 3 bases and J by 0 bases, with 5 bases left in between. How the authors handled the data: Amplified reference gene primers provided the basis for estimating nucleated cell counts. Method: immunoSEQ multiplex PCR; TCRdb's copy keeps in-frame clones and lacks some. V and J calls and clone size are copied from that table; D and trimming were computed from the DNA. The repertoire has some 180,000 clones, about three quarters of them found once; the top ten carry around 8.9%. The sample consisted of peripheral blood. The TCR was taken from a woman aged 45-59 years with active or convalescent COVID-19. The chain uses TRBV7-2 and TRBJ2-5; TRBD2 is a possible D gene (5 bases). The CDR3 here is CASSFSDQETQYF. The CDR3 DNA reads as TGTGCCAGCAGCTTTAGCGACCAAGAGACCCAGTACTTC.